What follows are 2 T cell receptor beta chains derived from one specimen sequenced in a study of low-dose radiotherapy and immunotherapy resistance in tumors. TRAV- and TRBV-specific primers were used for first-strand cDNA, which covered alpha and beta chains. For amplifying TCRs, the PCR ran for approximately 21 cycles with Phusion, which was used together with a constant-region primer and the adapter on the V primers. TCRdb processed the reads anew with MiXCR; each CDR3 protein has one entry. The sample yields about 13,000 distinct CDR3 sequences, roughly 60% seen once. The receptors were gathered from a human donor with advanced metastatic prostate, ovarian, gallbladder or colorectal cancer (not recorded which). This table probably holds off-target reads from a library built for another chain.

The chain is built from TRBV6-5 and TRBJ2-7; possible D gene TRBD1, 5 bases. The germline V and J ends were trimmed by 6 bases and 6 bases, with 12 bases remaining between them. From germline, CDR1 is MNHEY and CDR2 SVGAGI. The CDR3 loop spans 12 amino acids. Written as DNA, the CDR3 is TGTGCCAGCAGGCAGGGAAAGGGCGAGCAGTACTTC. Its translation is CASRQGKGEQYF.

The V call is TRBV12-3 or TRBV12-4, the J call TRBJ1-1, with a tentative D call TRBD1 (5 bases). V dropped 2 bases and J dropped 0 bases, with 16 bases sitting between them. This CDR3 is built from 17 residues. The CDR3 region is CASSLSFETAMNTEAFF. The CDR3, as DNA: TGTGCCAGCAGTTTAAGTTTCGAGACAGCCATGAACACTGAAGCTTTCTTT.